This T cell receptor beta chain was recovered during a study of control samples from healthy donors and cancer patients. The V gene lost 5 bases and the J gene lost 0 bases, with 13 bases spanning the gap. CDR1 and CDR2 (germline): LNHDA, SQIVND (reference sequence). The CDR3 spans 16 residues. Repertoires were generated with immunoSEQ multiplex PCR, while TCRdb's copy carries only in-frame clones and drops some. The sample holds 150,000 or so clones, over 80% seen once. Note on this clone: Other DNA sequences in the sample encode the same CDR3.

The sequenced sample was blood. The chain joins TRBV19 to TRBJ2-2; weak D call: TRBD2 (7 bases). The sequence came from a woman aged 50 to 60 in good health. The CDR3 sequence: CASSSRGGSNTGELFF. CDR3 nucleotides: TGTGCCAGTAGTTCTAGGGGGGGGTCGAACACCGGGGAGCTGTTTTTT.